This T cell receptor (beta chain) was obtained from a study of blood T cell repertoires in COVID-19. Study summary: Specimens from acute and convalescent COVID-19 originated in the United States, Italy and Spain.

Authors' processing steps: Amplification of reference gene primers was used by the study to estimate nucleated cell counts. TCRdb's table, derived via immunoSEQ multiplex PCR, lists solely in-frame clones and lacks some. V, J and clone size derive from that table, while D and trimming were established from the DNA sequence. This sample has 200,000 to 250,000 clones, with 70% to 90% found just once. This CDR3 spans 14 amino acids. Germline CDR1 SNHLY, CDR2 FYNNEI. V was trimmed by 5 bases and J by 0 bases, leaving 11 bases between them. The Seattle patients joined while their infection was active and were tracked longitudinally afterward.

The receptor was derived from a man in his fifties or sixties with COVID-19, enrolled during active disease. The genes are TRBV2 and TRBJ2-7; D ambiguous. Sequencing was carried out using peripheral blood. The CDR3 sequence: CASSPPSTSYEQYF. CDR3 bases: TGTGCCAGCAGTCCGCCCAGTACCTCCTACGAGCAGTACTTC.